The clone carrying this T cell receptor (beta chain) was seen repeatedly, ten times or more. The sample originates from a study of read filtering for tumor transcriptome and immune sequencing. Trimming pared 1 base from V and 1 base from J, leaving 7 bases between. Germline CDR1 is WSHSY and CDR2 is SAAADI. This CDR3 has 14 amino acids. The library was built from 400 to 500 ng RNA with molecular barcoded adaptors for alpha/delta and beta/gamma chains. Each CDR3 protein is one row after TCRdb ran MiXCR on the reads. The table includes under 25,000 distinct CDR3 sequences, roughly 15% detected once. Material for sequencing was a population of CD138-negative cells sorted from bone marrow. The chain couples TRBV10-2 to TRBJ1-1; D is undetermined. The TCR comes from a donor at least 40 years old with multiple myeloma. The CDR3 coding sequence is TGCGCCAGCAGTGAGTTCATAGAGAACACTGAAGCTTTCTTT. It translates to CASSEFIENTEAFF.